This TCR beta chain was captured by sequencing in a study of T-cell memory formation after mild COVID-19. Findings of the study overall: Clones shrinking between day 15 and 85 showed a balanced CD4/CD8 split, and those that grew later tilted toward CD4+.

In its sample, this clonotype was seen once. Its specificity is not known. The CDR3 runs 16 residues. V was trimmed by 1 base and J by 2 bases, leaving 15 bases between them. The V gene's germline CDR1 is SGHRS and CDR2 YFSETQ. TCRdb redid the calling of the 5' RACE reads with MiXCR, one entry per CDR3 protein. The top ten hold 22% of the sample, which has hundreds of thousands of distinct CDR3 sequences, over 7% seen once. Source material: PBMCs or a T cell subset sorted from them (not recorded which). This receptor was obtained from a man aged 18 to 30 who had mild COVID-19 (a few samples of this study predate the infection). Cell type and time point are not known. The chain employs TRBV5-1 and TRBJ2-5; tentative D call: TRBD1 (6 bases). The CDR3 DNA follows: TGCGCCAGCAGCTTGTCACCCGGGACACCACAAGAGACCCAGTACTTC. It codes for CASSLSPGTPQETQYF.